This T cell receptor (beta chain) derives from a study of cytomegalovirus exposure and HLA in healthy donors. Findings of the study overall: Later analysis identified a missense DCLRE1C variant that was linked to TCR beta V- and J-gene trimming. Later analysis found that TCR beta chains associated with HLA were more clonally expanded than other, equally common chains. As a later analysis revealed, the rate of TCR association differed by HLA locus, with DRB1 most and HLA-C fewest. Certain sequence variants were highly shared and formed a cluster, and this cluster was likely a sequencing artifact.

This clone was recorded once. Its matching antigen is unknown. CDR1 is MGHDK and CDR2 is SYGVNS in the germline V gene. The germline V and J ends were trimmed by 5 bases and 5 bases, with 18 bases remaining between them. The CDR3 consists of 16 residues. 13 Jbeta primers and 60 Vbeta primers were used for the PCR. TCRdb keeps only in-frame clones here, not all; method: immunoSEQ multiplex PCR. The sample gives some 150,000 clones, about 78% of which show up once; roughly 2.8% is in the top ten. J is TRBJ2-2 and V is TRBV25-1; D possibly corresponds to TRBD1 (5 bases). The material sequenced was PBMCs. The receptor was isolated from a male donor in good health and CMV-seronegative. CDR3 DNA: TGTGCCAGCAGTTCCCCCCCCGGCAGGGCGACCGGGGAGCTGTTTTTT. Amino acids: CASSSPPGRATGELFF.